This T cell receptor (beta chain) was captured by sequencing in a study of a mutant IDH1 vaccine in newly diagnosed glioma. For the study at large: Scheduled for weeks 1, 3, 5, 7, 11, 15, 19 and 23, eight vaccinations were given to patients. Standard pretreatment was either radiotherapy, temozolomide, or, for most, radiochemotherapy with temozolomide. Vaccine dosing followed radiotherapy by 4-6 weeks, or accompanied temozolomide cycles. Sex distribution of treated patients was around 62% male and about 40% female; mean age was 40.4 years.

This clone was seen a few times. Its antigen is undetermined. Per the germline V gene, CDR1 is LNHDA and CDR2 is SQIVND (reference sequence). V was pared by 4 bases and J by 3 bases, with 4 bases between. The CDR3 length is 11 residues. Indicated time point: week 23, last vaccination. Vaccination used 300 ug of mutant IDH1 20-mer peptide per dose, with topical imiquimod. Assay used: immunoSEQ multiplex PCR; TCRdb lists only in-frame clones, some missing. The data contain tens of thousands of clones, about 85% of them singletons. The chain employs TRBV19 and TRBJ2-7, with no clear D. The TCR was taken from a man aged 25 to 40 with glioma. The source was PBMCs, collected from a glioma patient whose treatment included an IDH1 peptide vaccine. CDR3 protein: CASSSNYEQYF. Here the CDR3 DNA reads TGTGCCAGTAGTAGTAACTACGAGCAGTACTTC.